This record covers a single TCR beta chain. Which antigen it targets is not known. One base away there is no much larger clone; base qualities are not given. The data were taken from a study of T cell responses to AZD1222 COVID-19 vaccine (dated by TCRdb to about 2021). About the investigation overall: AZD1222 recipients whose second dose came at about 4 weeks and those whose second dose came at about 12 weeks were combined into one group, since spike-specific TCR depth and breadth did not differ between the two schedules. Trial participants were enrolled by age into subgroups of 18-55, 56-69 and 70-plus years, and about 150, 27 and 61 TCR-sequenced participants, respectively, were included in these subgroups. A total of around 240 trial participants underwent TCR sequencing, of whom about 200 received two doses of AZD1222 and some 25 received two doses of the MenACWY control vaccine. Results the study describes overall, beyond this receptor: Because no day 14 peak-response samples were available, repertoires were characterized only after the peak T cell response. In the small 56-69-year group, the increase in depth fell short of significance, most likely because of low power. Reportedly, close to half of the unique spike-specific TCRs recognized epitopes lying outside the regions that are mutated in the B.1.351 and B.1.1.7 variants. Conclusions about previously exposed vaccinees are limited, since just 6 or 7 AZD1222 recipients were seropositive for SARS-CoV-2 at baseline. Most participants were white British and females outnumbered males, and the authors suggested that clonal diversity may have been underestimated. The whole spike protein was spanned by vaccine-associated CD4 TCRs, and dominant responses were seen in regions 160-218 and 743-854. After two AZD1222 doses, both the breadth and the depth of spike-specific TCRs were significantly higher than at day 0 and than in MenACWY recipients.

Taken with the paper, the label for time point translates to: baseline before first vaccination. Vaccinee samples came from UK trials COV001 and COV002, including a single-blind randomized controlled phase 2/3 trial of AZD1222 (ChAdOx1 nCoV-19) in healthy adults. For TCRbeta chain sequencing, PBMC samples were collected from trial participants at day 0 and at day 28 after the second dose. The CDR3 regions of human TCRbeta chains were subjected to immunosequencing. In the original analysis: Repertoire TCRs were matched against a reference library of SARS-CoV-2-specific TCRs generated with the MIRA antigen-specificity platform. Breadth was defined as the fraction of unique TCRs that were SARS-CoV-2-associated. Depth was defined as the fraction of total T cells that were SARS-CoV-2-associated. Using the MIRA data, each spike-specific TCR was mapped to the spike region that the TCR reacts to and placed in a CD4 or CD8 class. Log10-transformed breadth and depth values were compared by one-way ANOVA with Sidak's multiple comparisons tests. Drawn from immuneACCESS, this table holds only the in-frame rearrangements with V and J called that TCRdb kept. Clones are partly lost; checked studies trace under half to an unresolved V gene and leave the rest unexplained. V, J and clone size reflect that table, while D and trimming were determined from the DNA. Here the sample has fewer than 250,000 clones; about 92% occur a single time. 1% to 1.5% of the sample rests with the top ten.

The germline V gene gives CDR1 as MDHEN and CDR2 as SYDVKM. From the cysteine up to the phenylalanine, the CDR3 has a length of 15 residues. Only the CDR3 region is kept as DNA, spanning 45 bases read in frame from base 1. V and J are truncated by 4 bases and 4 bases respectively, leaving an intervening sequence of 17 bases. In this chain, TRBV28 is recombined with TRBJ2-7; 6 matching bases give a weak D call of TRBD1. This clonotype originated in an adult in good health. The specimen was peripheral blood, collected on day 0 of AZD1222 vaccination. The CDR3 here reads CASSSPDRIGYEQYF. The DNA is as follows: TGTGCCAGCAGTTCCCCCGACAGGATAGGGTACGAGCAGTACTTC.